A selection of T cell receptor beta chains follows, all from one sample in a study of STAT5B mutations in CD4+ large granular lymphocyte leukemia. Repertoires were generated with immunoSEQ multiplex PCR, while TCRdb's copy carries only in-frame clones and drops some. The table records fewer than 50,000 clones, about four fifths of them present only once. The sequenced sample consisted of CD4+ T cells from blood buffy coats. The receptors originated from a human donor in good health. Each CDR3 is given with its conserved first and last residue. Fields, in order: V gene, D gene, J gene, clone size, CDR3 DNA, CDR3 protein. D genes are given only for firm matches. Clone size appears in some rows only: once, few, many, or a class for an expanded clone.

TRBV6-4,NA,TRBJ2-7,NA,TGTGCCAGCAGTGAGTTCCAGAAGAGGGGGGGGATGTCCTACGAGCAGTACTTC,CASSEFQKRGGMSYEQYF
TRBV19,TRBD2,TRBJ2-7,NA,TGTGCCAGTAGTAACCTAGCGGGGGCCCCCTACGAGCAGTACTTC,CASSNLAGAPYEQYF
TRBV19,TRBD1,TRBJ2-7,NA,TGTGCCAGTAGTATTCTTGACAGGGCGGACGAGCAGTACTTC,CASSILDRADEQYF
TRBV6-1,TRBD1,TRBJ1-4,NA,TGTGCCAGCAGTGAAGCGATATTACAGGGGACTAATGAAAAACTGTTTTTT,CASSEAILQGTNEKLFF
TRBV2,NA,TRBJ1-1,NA,TGTGGCGCGGGGGCTTTGAACACTGAAGCTTTCTTT,CGAGALNTEAFF
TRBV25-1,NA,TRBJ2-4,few,TGTGCCAGCAGTCTCTCAGGGTCCAAAAACATTCAGTACTTC,CASSLSGSKNIQYF
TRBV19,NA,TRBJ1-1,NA,TGTGCCAGTAGTATAGCTGGGGGAGGGAGCACTGAAGCTTTCTTT,CASSIAGGGSTEAFF
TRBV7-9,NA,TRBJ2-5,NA,TGTGCCAGCAGTCCGACTAGCCAAGAGACCCAGTACTTC,CASSPTSQETQYF
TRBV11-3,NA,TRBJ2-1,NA,TGTGCCAGCAGCTTAGATCAGGGGGGGACTAGCTCCTACAATGAGCAGTTCTTC,CASSLDQGGTSSYNEQFF
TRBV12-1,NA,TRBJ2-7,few,TGTGCCAGCAGCTTTCGGGACGAGCAGTACTTC,CASSFRDEQYF
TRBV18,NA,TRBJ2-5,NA,TGTGCCAGCTCACCACCTTCCAGACCCCGTGAGACCCAGTACTTC,CASSPPSRPRETQYF
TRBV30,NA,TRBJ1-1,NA,TGTGCCTGGAGTGTACTGGGCAGCATGAACACTGAAGCTTTCTTT,CAWSVLGSMNTEAFF
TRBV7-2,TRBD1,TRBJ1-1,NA,TGTGCCAGCAGCTTATGGACAGGGGGCGAAGGTGAAGCTTTCTTT,CASSLWTGGEGEAFF
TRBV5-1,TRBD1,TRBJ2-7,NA,TGCGCCAGCAGCTTGCGGTTAACTGCGGCAGGGGGTGCCTACGAGCAGTACTTC,CASSLRLTAAGGAYEQYF
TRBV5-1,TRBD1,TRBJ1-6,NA,TGCGCCAGCAGCTTGGATCCCGGGACAGACAATTCACCCCTCCACTTT,CASSLDPGTDNSPLHF
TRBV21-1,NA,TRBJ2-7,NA,TGTGCCAGCACCAAACCCGGACAGAGGTCCTACGAGCAGTACTTC,CASTKPGQRSYEQYF
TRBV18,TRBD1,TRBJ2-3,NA,TGTGCCAGCTCACCAAGGACAGGGACTAGCACAGATACGCAGTATTTT,CASSPRTGTSTDTQYF
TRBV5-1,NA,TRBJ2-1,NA,TGCGCCAGCAGCTTGTCTGTCCGGGACAATGAGCAGTTCTTC,CASSLSVRDNEQFF
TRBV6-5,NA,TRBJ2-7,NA,TGTGCCAGCAGTTACTCGACTGAAACCTACGAGCAGTACTTC,CASSYSTETYEQYF
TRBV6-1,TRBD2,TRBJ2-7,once,TGTGCCAGCAGTGCCGGACTAGCGGGGGGGGAGCAGTACTTC,CASSAGLAGGEQYF
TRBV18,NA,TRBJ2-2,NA,TGTGCCAGCTCACAAAGACCTCCCGGGACCGGGGAGCTGTTTTTT,CASSQRPPGTGELFF
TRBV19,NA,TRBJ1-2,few,TGTGCCAGTAGTATAGGCGGGGAAATTGGCTACACCTTC,CASSIGGEIGYTF
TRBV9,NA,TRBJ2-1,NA,TGTGCCAGCAGCGTAGGGACATGGGACAATGAGCAGTTCTTC,CASSVGTWDNEQFF
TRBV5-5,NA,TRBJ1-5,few,TGTGCCAGCAGCTTGGAAGGACTAGGTCAGCCCCAGCATTTT,CASSLEGLGQPQHF
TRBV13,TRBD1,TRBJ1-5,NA,TGTGCCAGCAGCCAACAGGGGTATCAGCCCCAGCATTTT,CASSQQGYQPQHF
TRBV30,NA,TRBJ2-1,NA,TGTGCCTGGAGCTTAATAACGGAGGGTTGCCAGTTCTTC,CAWSLITEGCQFF
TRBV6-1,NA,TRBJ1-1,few,TGTGCCAGCAGTGTACGGGGAGGGGACACTGAAGCTTTCTTT,CASSVRGGDTEAFF
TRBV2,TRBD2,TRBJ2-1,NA,TGTGCCAGCACCACCCGGGGGGATGAGCAGTTCTTC,CASTTRGDEQFF
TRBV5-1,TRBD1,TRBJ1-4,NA,TGCGCCAGCAGCTTAGGGACAGATAATGAAAAACTGTTTTTT,CASSLGTDNEKLFF
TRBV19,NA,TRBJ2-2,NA,TGTGCCAGTAGCCGGGCCATGCTGAGGGGGAGCGTGTCCGGGGAGCTGTTTTTT,CASSRAMLRGSVSGELFF